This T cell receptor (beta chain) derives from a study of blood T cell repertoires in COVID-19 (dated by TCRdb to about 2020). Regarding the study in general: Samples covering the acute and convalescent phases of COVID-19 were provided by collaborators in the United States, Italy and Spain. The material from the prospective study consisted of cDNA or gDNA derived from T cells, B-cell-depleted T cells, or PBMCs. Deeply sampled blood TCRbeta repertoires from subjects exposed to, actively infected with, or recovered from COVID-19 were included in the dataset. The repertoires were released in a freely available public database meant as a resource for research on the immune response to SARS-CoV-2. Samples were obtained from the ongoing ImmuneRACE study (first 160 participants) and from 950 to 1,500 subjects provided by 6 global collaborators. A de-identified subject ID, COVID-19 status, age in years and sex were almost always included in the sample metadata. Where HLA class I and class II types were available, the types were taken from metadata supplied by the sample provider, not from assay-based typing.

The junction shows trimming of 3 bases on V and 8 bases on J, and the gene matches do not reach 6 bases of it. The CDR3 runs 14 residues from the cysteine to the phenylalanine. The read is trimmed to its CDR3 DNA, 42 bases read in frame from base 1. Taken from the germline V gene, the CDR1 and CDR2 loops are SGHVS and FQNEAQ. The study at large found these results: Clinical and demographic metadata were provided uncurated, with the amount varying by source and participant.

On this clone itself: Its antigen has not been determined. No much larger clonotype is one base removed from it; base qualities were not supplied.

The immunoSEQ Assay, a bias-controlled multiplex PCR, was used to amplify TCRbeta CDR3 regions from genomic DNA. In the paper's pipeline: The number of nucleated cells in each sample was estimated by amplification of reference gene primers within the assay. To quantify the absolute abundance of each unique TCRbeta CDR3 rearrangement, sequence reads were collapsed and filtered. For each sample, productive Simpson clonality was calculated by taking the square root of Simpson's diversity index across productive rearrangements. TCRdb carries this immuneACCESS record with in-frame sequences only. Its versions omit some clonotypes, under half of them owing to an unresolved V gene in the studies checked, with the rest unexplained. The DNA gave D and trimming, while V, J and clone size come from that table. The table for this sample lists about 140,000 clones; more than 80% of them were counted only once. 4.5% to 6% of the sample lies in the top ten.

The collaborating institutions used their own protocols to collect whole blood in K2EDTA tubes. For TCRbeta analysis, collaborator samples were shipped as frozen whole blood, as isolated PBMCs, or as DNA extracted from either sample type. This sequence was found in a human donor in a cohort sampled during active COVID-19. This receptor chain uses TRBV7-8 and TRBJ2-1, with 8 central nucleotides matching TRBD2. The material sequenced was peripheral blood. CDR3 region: CASSFPRGGYEQFF. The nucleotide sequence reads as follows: TGTGCCAGCAGCTTCCCCCGCGGGGGGTATGAGCAGTTCTTC.